The 23 T cell receptor beta chains reported below all come from one sample, sequenced in a study of Graves' ophthalmopathy and Graves' hyperthyroidism. Using RNA transcripts, the TCR beta CDR3 regions were amplified. The workflow started with a first-round RT-PCR run with HTBI primers and then moved on to a second-round multiplex PCR. TCRdb redid the calling of the multiplex PCR reads with MiXCR, one entry per CDR3 protein. The sample holds about 390,000 distinct CDR3 sequences, 15% seen once. Sequenced: peripheral blood. All receptors derive from a woman under 30 with stable Graves' hyperthyroidism.

A word on this clonotype: The CDR3 end shows no conserved phenylalanine or tryptophan, and so a read error is likely. V is TRBV12-3 or TRBV12-4 and J is TRBJ1-1; maybe TRBD1 (5 bases). V was shortened by 5 bases and J by 1 base, with 8 bases between the two germline ends. This CDR3 comprises 13 residues. The CDR3 loop reads CASSPQGNTEAFY. As DNA, the CDR3 is TGTGCCAGCAGTCCGCAGGGGAACACTGAAGCTTTCTAT.

The sample holds many counts of this clonotype. The V gene is TRBV5-1, the J gene TRBJ2-7; TRBD2 aligns across 12 bases. The J segment lost 5 bases and the V segment lost 0 bases, leaving 9 bases of the junction unmatched. Germline-derived CDR1 and CDR2 are SGHRS and YFSETQ. This CDR3 comprises 17 residues. The CDR3 spells CASSLGATSGGMHEQYF. The CDR3, as DNA: TGCGCCAGCAGCTTGGGGGCGACTAGCGGGGGAATGCACGAGCAGTACTTC.

This sequence joins TRBV4-2 and TRBJ2-7; maybe TRBD2 (6 bases). The CDR3 is made up of 14 amino acids. Germline assignment: CDR1 LGHNA and CDR2 YNFKEQ. The V end was cut by 4 bases, the J end by 3 bases, with 13 bases between. As DNA, the CDR3 is TGTGCCAGCAGCCTACTCTGGAGGGGCTACGAGCAGTACTTC. Protein product: CASSLLWRGYEQYF.

This clonotype was picked up many times. This chain links TRBV12-3 or TRBV12-4 with TRBJ1-2, with TRBD1 matching over 7 bases. V was pared by 5 bases and J by 6 bases, with 9 bases of the junction left unmatched. The CDR3 sequence is 14 residues long. The CDR3 sequence is CASSASQGYNGYTF. DNA of the CDR3: TGTGCCAGCAGTGCGTCACAGGGGTACAATGGCTACACCTTC.

This clonotype was observed many times. The chain is built from TRBV6-1 and TRBJ1-1; no firm D call. Germline lookup yields CDR1 MNHNS and CDR2 SASEGT. This CDR3 region has 15 residues. Trimming took off 4 bases at V and 1 base at J, with 13 bases between the two ends. In DNA, the CDR3 is TGTGCCAGCAGTGGCGGGATTAATCCGAACACTGAAGCTTTCTTT. This sequence encodes CASSGGINPNTEAFF.

This clonotype has at least ten counts. The chain carries TRBV5-1 and TRBJ1-6; possibly TRBD1 for D (5 bases). This CDR3 has 15 amino acids. CDR1 SGHRS and CDR2 YFSETQ come from the germline V gene. V gave up 1 base and J gave up 9 bases, with 14 bases separating them. CDR3 sequence reads: CASSLFKGIGSPLHF. CDR3 DNA sequence: TGCGCCAGCAGCTTGTTTAAGGGGATTGGTTCACCCCTCCACTTT.

This clonotype was recorded a few times. The chain couples TRBV9 to TRBJ1-1; D not certain. Trimming took off 0 bases at V and 3 bases at J, with 12 bases between the two ends. This CDR3 has 15 residues. The germline V gene encodes CDR1 SGDLS and CDR2 YYNGEE. The chain's CDR3 is CASSVVARADTEAFF. CDR3 bases: TGTGCCAGCAGCGTAGTGGCGAGGGCGGACACTGAAGCTTTCTTT.

In this sample, this clonotype turned up many times. The CDR3 bases are TGTGCCAGCAGCCGGACACAGGGAATAGGAGAGACCCAGTACTTC. Translating gives CASSRTQGIGETQYF. The V gene is TRBV7-9, the J gene TRBJ2-5, with D possibly TRBD1 on 6 matching bases. The V end was cut by 5 bases, the J end by 4 bases, with 17 bases between. The CDR3 spans 15 residues. The germline CDR1 and CDR2 sequences are SEHNR and FQNEAQ (reference sequence).

As to this clonotype: It may be a read error: a sequence one base away is much more abundant. The chain is built from TRBV12-3 or TRBV12-4 and TRBJ1-1, with D unresolved. The CDR3 contains 13 residues. The chain's CDR3 is CASGEEANTEACF. The CDR3 bases are TGTGCCAGCGGCGAGGAGGCCAACACTGAAGCTTGCTTT.

In this sample, this clonotype turned up many times. The chain carries TRBV6-2 or TRBV6-3 and TRBJ2-5; D ambiguous. Germline assignment: CDR1 MNHEY and CDR2 SVGEGT. V lost 0 bases, J lost 0 bases, and 5 bases lay in between. This CDR3 spans 14 amino acids. The CDR3 spells CASSYSRNQETQYF. CDR3 bases: TGTGCCAGCAGTTACTCCCGGAACCAAGAGACCCAGTACTTC.

The sample holds a few counts of this clonotype. One base away lies a much larger clone, so this may be a sequencing read error. The genes are TRBV5-1 and TRBJ1-1; 9 bases line up with TRBD1. Germline V gene data show CDR1 as SGHRS and CDR2 as YFSETQ. The CDR3 consists of 16 residues. The CDR3 sequence: CASSPLQGAFSTEACF. The CDR3 nucleotides are TGCGCCAGCAGCCCCTTACAGGGGGCATTCAGCACTGAAGCTTGCTTT.

In this sample, this clonotype turned up many times. This sequence joins TRBV13 and TRBJ2-4; TRBD2 aligns across 11 bases. After removal of 4 bases from V and 7 bases from J, the junction contained 9 bases not matched to a gene. This CDR3 spans 16 amino acids. From germline, CDR1 is PRHDT and CDR2 FYEKMQ (reference sequence). The CDR3 loop is CASSWRLAGLRNIQYF. The CDR3 DNA reads as TGTGCCAGCAGCTGGCGACTAGCGGGATTAAGGAACATTCAGTACTTC.

Concerning this clonotype itself: An end of the junction differs from the germline gene, which may be a read error. The V gene is TRBV19, the J gene TRBJ1-1; D may be TRBD1 (5 bases). CDR1 and CDR2 from the germline V gene are LNHDA and SQIVND (reference sequence). The CDR3 has 15 residues. The CDR3 sequence: CASNKWETANIEAFF. Here the CDR3 DNA reads TGTGCCAGTAATAAATGGGAGACAGCGAACATTGAAGCTTTCTTT.

At least ten counts were recorded for this clonotype. The chain combines TRBV27 with TRBJ1-5, with TRBD1 as a possible D gene (6 bases). This CDR3 has 15 residues. Germline V CDR1 and CDR2: MNHEY, SMNVEV (reference sequence). Trimming pared 5 bases from V and 5 bases from J, leaving 16 bases between. CDR3 in DNA: TGTGCCAGCAGTCCCGGGGGGCTCGGGCATCAGCCCCAGCATTTT. This encodes CASSPGGLGHQPQHF.

The rearrangement uses TRBV6-5 and TRBJ2-7; 8 bases are shared with TRBD1. CDR1 and CDR2 from the germline V gene are MNHEY and SVGAGI. This CDR3 region has 16 residues. The trim removed 4 bases at V and 1 base at J, leaving 9 bases unmatched. The CDR3 loop reads CASSSPLDRVSYEQYF. The CDR3 DNA reads TGTGCCAGCAGTTCCCCTTTGGACAGGGTATCCTACGAGCAGTACTTC.

The CDR3 sequence: CASSLMGQGLYEQYF. The CDR3 nucleotides read TGTGCCAGCAGTTTAATGGGACAGGGGCTGTACGAGCAGTACTTC. The chain combines TRBV12-3 or TRBV12-4 with TRBJ2-7; 10 nucleotides line up with TRBD1. The CDR3 extends over 15 amino acids. Germline trimming cut 2 bases from V and 4 bases from J; bases unmatched to any gene: 5.

This clonotype was seen repeatedly, ten times or more. The chain has TRBV6-1 and TRBJ2-5; the D call may be TRBD1 or TRBD2 (5 bases each). This CDR3 has 15 residues. Germline V gene data show CDR1 as MNHNS and CDR2 as SASEGT. Trimming cost V 8 bases and J 3 bases, with 19 bases left between them. The CDR3 bases are TGTGCCAGCGTCACACGGGACCCCCAAAAAGAGACCCAGTACTTC. Translation: CASVTRDPQKETQYF.

A remark on this clonotype: This CDR3 is missing its conserved last phenylalanine or tryptophan, likely due to a read error. The chain employs TRBV5-1 and TRBJ2-7; D is perhaps TRBD2 (5 bases). CDR3 length: 13 amino acids. Trimming took off 4 bases at V and 6 bases at J, with 14 bases between the two ends. CDR1 SGHRS and CDR2 YFSETQ come from the germline V gene. The CDR3 protein is CASSTLPAGEQYL. In nucleotides, the CDR3 is TGCGCCAGCAGCACACTACCCGCGGGCGAGCAGTACCTC.

This clonotype has just a few counts. This clone may be a read error of a much larger clone one base away. The V call is TRBV7-8, the J call TRBJ2-7; possibly TRBD2 for D (5 bases). V lost 2 bases, J lost 5 bases, and 13 bases lay in between. The CDR3 has 14 residues. Germline CDR1 reads SGHVS; CDR2 reads FQNEAQ. CDR3 bases: TGTGCCAGCAGCTTAAGCCCCCCGGAGGACGAGCAGTACTTC. Its protein is CASSLSPPEDEQYF.

The chain is built from TRBV29-1 and TRBJ1-1; possibly TRBD1 for D (6 bases). Trimming pared 4 bases from V and 1 base from J, leaving 13 bases between. The germline V gene encodes CDR1 SQVTM and CDR2 ANQGSEA. The length of the CDR3 is 14 residues. The CDR3: CSVVQGSTNTEAFF. For the CDR3, the DNA is TGCAGCGTTGTTCAGGGGTCAACGAACACTGAAGCTTTCTTT.

The sample holds many counts of this clonotype. The CDR3 sequence is CASRPNLVTAGNTIYF. DNA for the CDR3: TGTGCCAGCAGGCCAAATCTAGTCACGGCAGGAAACACCATATATTTT. The chain combines TRBV6-1 with TRBJ1-3; D not resolved. Germline V gene sequence: CDR1 MNHNS, CDR2 SASEGT. V gave up 6 bases and J gave up 4 bases, with 19 bases separating them. The CDR3 runs 16 residues.

Worth noting for this clonotype: At one end the junction does not follow the germline gene, possibly because of a read error. The chain joins TRBV6-1 to TRBJ1-5; D perhaps matches TRBD1 (6 bases). This CDR3 has 16 amino acids. Germline CDR1 is MNHNS and CDR2 is SASEGT. CDR3 bases: TGTGTCAGCCGTAAAGGGCTCCCGGGACAAGGTCAGCCCCAGCATTTT. This sequence encodes CVSRKGLPGQGQPQHF.

This clonotype was recorded many times. This rearrangement joins TRBV27 to TRBJ1-2, with 8 bases lining up with TRBD1. The CDR3 length is 13 residues. Trimming at V came to 3 bases and at J to 8 bases, leaving 5 bases not matched to a gene. The germline gives CDR1 MNHEY, CDR2 SMNVEV (reference sequence). CDR3 coding DNA: TGTGCCAGCAGTTTCCAGGGGGCTTGGGGCTACACCTTC. Protein product: CASSFQGAWGYTF.